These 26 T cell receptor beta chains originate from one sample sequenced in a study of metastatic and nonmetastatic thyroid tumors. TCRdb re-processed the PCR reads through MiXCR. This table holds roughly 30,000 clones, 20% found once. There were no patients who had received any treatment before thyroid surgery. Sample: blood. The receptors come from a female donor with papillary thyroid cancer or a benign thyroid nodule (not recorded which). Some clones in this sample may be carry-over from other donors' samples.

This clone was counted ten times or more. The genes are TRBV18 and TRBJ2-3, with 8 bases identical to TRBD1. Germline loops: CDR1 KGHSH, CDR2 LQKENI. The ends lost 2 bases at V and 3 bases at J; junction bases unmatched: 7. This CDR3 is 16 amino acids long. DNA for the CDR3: TGTGCCAGCTCACCAAACATAAGACAGGGGACAGATACGCAGTATTTT. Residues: CASSPNIRQGTDTQYF.

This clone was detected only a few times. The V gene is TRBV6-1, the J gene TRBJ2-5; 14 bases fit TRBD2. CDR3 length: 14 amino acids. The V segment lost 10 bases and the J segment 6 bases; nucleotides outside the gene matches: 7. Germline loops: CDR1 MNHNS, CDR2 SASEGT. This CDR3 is CAIGTSGSRKTQYF. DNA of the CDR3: TGTGCCATCGGGACTAGCGGGAGCAGAAAGACCCAGTACTTC.

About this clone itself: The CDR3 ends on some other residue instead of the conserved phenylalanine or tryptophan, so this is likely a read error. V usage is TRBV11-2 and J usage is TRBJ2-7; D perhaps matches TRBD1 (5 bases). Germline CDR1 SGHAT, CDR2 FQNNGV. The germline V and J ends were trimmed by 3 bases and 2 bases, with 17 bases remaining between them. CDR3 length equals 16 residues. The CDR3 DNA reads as TGTGCCAGCAGCTTCAATTTTATGGCGGACACCTACGAGCAGTACTCC. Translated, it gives CASSFNFMADTYEQYS.

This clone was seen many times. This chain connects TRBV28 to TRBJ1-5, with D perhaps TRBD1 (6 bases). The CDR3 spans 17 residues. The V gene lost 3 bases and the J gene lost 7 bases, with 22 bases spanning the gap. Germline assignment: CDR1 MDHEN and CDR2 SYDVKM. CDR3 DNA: TGTGCCAGCAGTTTTCGGGGGCGAGTGGGATCAGAGCAGCCCCAGCATTTT. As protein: CASSFRGRVGSEQPQHF.

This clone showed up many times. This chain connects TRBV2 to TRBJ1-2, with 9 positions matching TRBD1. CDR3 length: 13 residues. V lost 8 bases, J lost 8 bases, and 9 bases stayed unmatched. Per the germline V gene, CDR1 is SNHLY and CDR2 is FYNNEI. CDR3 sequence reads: CASQVDRGRGYTF. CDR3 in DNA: TGTGCCAGCCAAGTGGACAGGGGTCGGGGCTACACCTTC.

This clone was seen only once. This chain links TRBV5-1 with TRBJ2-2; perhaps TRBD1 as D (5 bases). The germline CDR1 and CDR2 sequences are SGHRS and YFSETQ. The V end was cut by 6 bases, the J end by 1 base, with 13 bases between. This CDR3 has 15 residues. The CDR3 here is CASISGQRNTGELFF. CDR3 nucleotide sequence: TGCGCCAGCATCTCCGGACAAAGGAACACCGGGGAGCTGTTTTTT.

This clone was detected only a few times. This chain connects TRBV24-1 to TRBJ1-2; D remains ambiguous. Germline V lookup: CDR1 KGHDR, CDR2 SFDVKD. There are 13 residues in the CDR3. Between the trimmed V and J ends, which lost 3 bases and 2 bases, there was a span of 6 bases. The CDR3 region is CATSDRANYGYTF. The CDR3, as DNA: TGTGCCACCAGTGATCGGGCCAACTATGGCTACACCTTC.

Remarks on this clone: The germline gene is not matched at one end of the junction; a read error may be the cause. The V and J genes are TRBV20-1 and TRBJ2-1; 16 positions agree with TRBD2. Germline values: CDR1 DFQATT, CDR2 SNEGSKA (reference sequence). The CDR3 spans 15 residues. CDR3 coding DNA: TGCAGTGATAGTTCGGGACTAGCGGGGGGGATTGAGGAGTTCTTC. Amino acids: CSDSSGLAGGIEEFF.

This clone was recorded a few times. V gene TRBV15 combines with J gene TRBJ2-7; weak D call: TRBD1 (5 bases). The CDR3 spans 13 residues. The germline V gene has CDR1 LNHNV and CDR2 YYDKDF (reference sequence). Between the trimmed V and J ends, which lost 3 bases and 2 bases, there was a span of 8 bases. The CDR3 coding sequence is TGTGCCACCAGCAGGGACACAACCTACGAGCAGTACTTC. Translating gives CATSRDTTYEQYF.

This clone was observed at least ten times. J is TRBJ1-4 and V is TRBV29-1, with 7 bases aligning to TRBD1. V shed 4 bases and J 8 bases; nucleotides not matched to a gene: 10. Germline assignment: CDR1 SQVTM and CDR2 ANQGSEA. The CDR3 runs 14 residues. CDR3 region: CSVGRGTDGEKLFF. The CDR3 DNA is TGCAGCGTTGGGAGGGGGACAGACGGGGAAAAACTGTTTTTT.

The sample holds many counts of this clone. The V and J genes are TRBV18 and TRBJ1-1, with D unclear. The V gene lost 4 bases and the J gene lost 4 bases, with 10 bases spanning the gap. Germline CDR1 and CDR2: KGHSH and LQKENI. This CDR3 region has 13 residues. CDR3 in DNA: TGTGCCAGCTCACGAGAGGACGGCACTGAAGCTTTCTTT. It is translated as CASSREDGTEAFF.

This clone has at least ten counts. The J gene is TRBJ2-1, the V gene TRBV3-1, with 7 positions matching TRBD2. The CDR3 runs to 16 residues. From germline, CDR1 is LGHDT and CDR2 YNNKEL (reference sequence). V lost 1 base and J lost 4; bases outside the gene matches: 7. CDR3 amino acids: CASSQVPAGTYNEQFF. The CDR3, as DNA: TGTGCCAGCAGCCAAGTTCCAGCGGGGACGTACAATGAGCAGTTCTTC.

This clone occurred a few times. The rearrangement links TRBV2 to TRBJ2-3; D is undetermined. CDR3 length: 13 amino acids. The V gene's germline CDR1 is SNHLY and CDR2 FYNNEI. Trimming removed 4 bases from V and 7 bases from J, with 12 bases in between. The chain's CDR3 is CASSGSTPHTQYF. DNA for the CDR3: TGTGCCAGCAGTGGTAGTACCCCGCATACGCAGTATTTT. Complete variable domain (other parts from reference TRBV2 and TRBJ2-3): EPEVTQTPSHQVTQMGQEVILRCVPISNHLYFYWYRQILGQKVEFLVSFYNNEISEKSEIFDDQFSVERPDGSNFTLKIRSTKLEDSAMYFCASSGSTPHTQYFGPGTRLTVL.

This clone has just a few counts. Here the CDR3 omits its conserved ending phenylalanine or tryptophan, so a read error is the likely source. In DNA form, the CDR3 reads TGCAGTGCTAGTCGCCCCCCCGGGGGTAGCCCCTACGAGCAGTACTAC. Amino acids: CSASRPPGGSPYEQYY. V is TRBV20-1 and J is TRBJ2-7; D is possibly TRBD2 (6 bases). Between the trimmed V and J ends, which lost 3 bases and 2 bases, there was a span of 20 bases. CDR1 DFQATT and CDR2 SNEGSKA come from the germline V gene (reference sequence). The CDR3 length is 16 residues.

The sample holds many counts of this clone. The CDR3 reads CAWISPSTDTQYF. The CDR3 region has the DNA TGTGCCTGGATCTCGCCGAGCACAGATACGCAGTATTTT. The rearrangement joins TRBV30 to TRBJ2-3, with no clear D. With 4 bases removed from V and 0 bases from J, the gap between germline ends came to 8 bases. The CDR3 is 13 residues long. CDR1 GTSNPN and CDR2 SVGIG come from the germline V gene (reference sequence). Full variable domain (missing parts from reference TRBV30 and TRBJ2-3): SQTIHQWPATLVQPVGSPLSLECTVEGTSNPNLYWYRQAAGRGLQLLFYSVGIGQISSEVPQNLSASRPQDRQFILSSKKLLLSDSGFYLCAWISPSTDTQYFGPGTRLTVL.

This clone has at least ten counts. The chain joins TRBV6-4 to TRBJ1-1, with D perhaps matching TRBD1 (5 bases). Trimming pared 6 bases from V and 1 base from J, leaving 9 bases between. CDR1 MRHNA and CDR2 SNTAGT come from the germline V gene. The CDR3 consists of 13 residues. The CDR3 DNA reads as TGTGCCAGCAGCGAACAGGCGAACACTGAAGCTTTCTTT. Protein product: CASSEQANTEAFF.

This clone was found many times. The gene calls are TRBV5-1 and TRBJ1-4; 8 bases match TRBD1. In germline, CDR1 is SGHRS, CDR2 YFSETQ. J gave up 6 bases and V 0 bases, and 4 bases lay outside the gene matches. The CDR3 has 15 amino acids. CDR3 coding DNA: TGCGCCAGCAGCTTGGGGGACAGGTTGGATGAAAAACTGTTTTTT. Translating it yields CASSLGDRLDEKLFF.

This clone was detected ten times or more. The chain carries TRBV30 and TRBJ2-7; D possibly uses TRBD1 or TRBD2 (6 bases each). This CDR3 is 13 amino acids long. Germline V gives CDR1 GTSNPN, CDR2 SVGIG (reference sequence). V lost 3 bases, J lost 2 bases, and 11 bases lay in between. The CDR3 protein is CAWRGGAAYEQYF. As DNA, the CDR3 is TGTGCCTGGAGGGGGGGCGCTGCCTACGAGCAGTACTTC.

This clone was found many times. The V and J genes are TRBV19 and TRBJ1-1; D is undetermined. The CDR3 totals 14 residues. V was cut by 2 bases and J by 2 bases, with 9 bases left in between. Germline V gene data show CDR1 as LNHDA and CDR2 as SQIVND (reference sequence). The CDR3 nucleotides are TGTGCCAGTAGTATAAAGGTATCAAACACTGAAGCTTTCTTT. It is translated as CASSIKVSNTEAFF.

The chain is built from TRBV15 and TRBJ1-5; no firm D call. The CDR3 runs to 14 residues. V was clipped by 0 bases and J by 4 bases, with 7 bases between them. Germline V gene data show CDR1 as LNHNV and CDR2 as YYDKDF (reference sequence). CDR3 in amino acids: CATSRDRGNQPQHF. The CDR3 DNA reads TGTGCCACCAGCAGAGATCGAGGAAATCAGCCCCAGCATTTT.

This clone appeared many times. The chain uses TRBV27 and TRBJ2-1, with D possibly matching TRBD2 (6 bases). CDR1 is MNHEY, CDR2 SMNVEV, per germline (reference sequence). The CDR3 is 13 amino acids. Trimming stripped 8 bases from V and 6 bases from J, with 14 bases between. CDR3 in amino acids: CASLSGRFNEQFF. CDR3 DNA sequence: TGTGCCAGCCTTAGCGGAAGGTTCAATGAGCAGTTCTTC.

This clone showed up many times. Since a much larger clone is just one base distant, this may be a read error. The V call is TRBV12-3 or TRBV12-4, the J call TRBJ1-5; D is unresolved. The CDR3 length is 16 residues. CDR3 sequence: CASSRVRVSSNQPRHF. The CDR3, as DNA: TGTGCCAGCAGTCGGGTTCGAGTGTCTAGCAATCAGCCCCGGCATTTT.

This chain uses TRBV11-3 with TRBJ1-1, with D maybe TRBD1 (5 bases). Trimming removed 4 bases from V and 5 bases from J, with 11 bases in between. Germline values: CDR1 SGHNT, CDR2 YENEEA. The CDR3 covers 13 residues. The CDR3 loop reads CASSSAGGTEAFF. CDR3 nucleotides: TGTGCCAGCAGCTCGGCTGGGGGTACTGAAGCTTTCTTT.

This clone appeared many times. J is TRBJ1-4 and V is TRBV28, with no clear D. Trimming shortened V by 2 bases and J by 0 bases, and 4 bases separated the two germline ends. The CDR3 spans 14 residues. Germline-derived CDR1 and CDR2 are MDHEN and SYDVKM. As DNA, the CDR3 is TGTGCCAGCAGTTTACGACCAACTAATGAAAAACTGTTTTTT. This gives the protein CASSLRPTNEKLFF.

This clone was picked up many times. The CDR3 DNA sequence: TGTGCCAGCAGCTCCGGGACAGTCTATGGCTACACCTTC. Translation gives CASSSGTVYGYTF. The V and J genes are TRBV6-2 or TRBV6-3 and TRBJ1-2, with 7 bases matching TRBD1. The CDR3 has 13 residues. The trim removed 6 bases at V and 4 bases at J, leaving 5 bases unmatched. Germline CDR1 and CDR2: MNHEY and SVGEGT.

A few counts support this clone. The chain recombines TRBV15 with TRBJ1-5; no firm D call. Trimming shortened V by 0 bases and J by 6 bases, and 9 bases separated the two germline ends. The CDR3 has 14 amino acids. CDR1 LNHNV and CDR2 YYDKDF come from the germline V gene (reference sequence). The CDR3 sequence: CATSRDRVGQPQHF. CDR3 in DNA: TGTGCCACCAGCAGAGATCGGGTGGGTCAGCCCCAGCATTTT.